This T cell receptor (beta chain) was recorded in a study of blood T cell repertoires in COVID-19. Study at large: T cells, B-cell-depleted T cells, or PBMCs supplied cDNA or gDNA.

This clone was seen only a few times. Original processing notes: Reference gene primer amplification yielded estimated nucleated cell counts. Repertoires were generated with immunoSEQ multiplex PCR, while TCRdb's copy carries only in-frame clones and drops some. That table is the source of V, J and clone size, and D and trimming were worked out from the DNA. Here the sample spans around 160,000 clones, roughly 90% being singletons. Participant-given clinical history determined each cohort assignment. The CDR3 extends over 14 amino acids. V was pared by 1 base and J by 3 bases, with 8 bases between. Germline V lookup: CDR1 SGHTA, CDR2 FQGNSA.

The sample taken for sequencing was PBMCs or T cells enriched from blood (not recorded which). The chain combines TRBV7-2 with TRBJ2-3; D gene unclear. The sequence was obtained from a woman aged 25 to 39 with acute COVID-19. CDR3 region: CASSLGSRTDTQYF. CDR3 in DNA: TGTGCCAGCAGCTTAGGTAGCCGAACAGATACGCAGTATTTT.